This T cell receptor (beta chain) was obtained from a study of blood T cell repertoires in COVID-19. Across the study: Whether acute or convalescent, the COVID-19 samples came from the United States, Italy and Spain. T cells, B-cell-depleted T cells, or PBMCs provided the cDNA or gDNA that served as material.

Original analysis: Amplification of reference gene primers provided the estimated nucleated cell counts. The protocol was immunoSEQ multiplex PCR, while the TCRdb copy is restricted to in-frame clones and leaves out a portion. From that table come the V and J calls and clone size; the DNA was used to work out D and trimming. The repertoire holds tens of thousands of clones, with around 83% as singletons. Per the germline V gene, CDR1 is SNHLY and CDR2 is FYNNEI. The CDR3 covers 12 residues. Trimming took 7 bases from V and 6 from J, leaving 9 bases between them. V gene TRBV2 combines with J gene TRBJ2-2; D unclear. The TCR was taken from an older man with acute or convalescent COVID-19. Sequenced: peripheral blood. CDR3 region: CASKQAPGELFF. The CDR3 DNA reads TGTGCCAGCAAGCAGGCTCCCGGGGAGCTGTTTTTT.